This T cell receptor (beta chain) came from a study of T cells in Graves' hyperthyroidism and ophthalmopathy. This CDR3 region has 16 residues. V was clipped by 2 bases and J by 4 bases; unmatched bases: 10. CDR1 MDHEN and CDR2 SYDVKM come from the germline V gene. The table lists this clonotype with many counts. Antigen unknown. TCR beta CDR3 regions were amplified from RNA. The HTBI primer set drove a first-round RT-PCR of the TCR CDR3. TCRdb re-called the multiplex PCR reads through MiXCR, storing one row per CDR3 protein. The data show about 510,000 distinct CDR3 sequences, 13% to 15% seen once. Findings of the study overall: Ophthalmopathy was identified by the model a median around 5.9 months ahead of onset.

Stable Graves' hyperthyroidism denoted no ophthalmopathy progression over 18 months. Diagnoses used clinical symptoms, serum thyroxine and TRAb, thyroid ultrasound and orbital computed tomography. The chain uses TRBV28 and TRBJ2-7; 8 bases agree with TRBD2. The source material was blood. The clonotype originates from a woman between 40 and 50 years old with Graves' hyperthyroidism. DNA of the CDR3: TGTGCCAGCAGTTTAGGGGCGGCTAGCGGGCCGTACGAGCAGTACTTC. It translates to CASSLGAASGPYEQYF.